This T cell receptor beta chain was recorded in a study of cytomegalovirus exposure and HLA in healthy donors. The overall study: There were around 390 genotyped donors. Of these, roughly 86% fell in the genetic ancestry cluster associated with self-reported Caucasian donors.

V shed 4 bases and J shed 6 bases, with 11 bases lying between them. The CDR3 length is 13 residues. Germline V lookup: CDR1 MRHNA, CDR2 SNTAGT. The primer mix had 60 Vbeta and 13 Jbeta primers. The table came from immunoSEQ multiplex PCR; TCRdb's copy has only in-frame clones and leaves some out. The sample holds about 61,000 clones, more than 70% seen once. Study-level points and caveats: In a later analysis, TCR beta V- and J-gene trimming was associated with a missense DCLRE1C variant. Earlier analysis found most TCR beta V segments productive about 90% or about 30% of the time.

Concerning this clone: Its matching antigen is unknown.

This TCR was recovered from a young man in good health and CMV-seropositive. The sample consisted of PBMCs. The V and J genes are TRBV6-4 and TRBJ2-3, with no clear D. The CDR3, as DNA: TGTGCCAGCAGTGTCGGCATCAGGGATACGCAGTATTTT. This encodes CASSVGIRDTQYF.